Sequencing of this T cell receptor beta chain was carried out in a study of CD8 T cells in ankylosing spondylitis. With molecular barcodes, quantitative 5'-RACE was used to make the TCR beta libraries. TCRdb reprocessed the 5' RACE reads via MiXCR and lists one record per CDR3 protein. The data hold about 140,000 distinct CDR3 sequences, with about 32% observed a single time. J gave up 6 bases and V 0 bases, and 1 base lay outside the gene matches. Germline CDR1 and CDR2: ENHRY and SYGVKD. The CDR3 contains 14 residues. Remarks on this clonotype: Its antigen is undetermined.

Study-wide results and limits: Researchers report that disease-linked clones proved CD8+ and relatively rare in peripheral blood. Some of these motif variants have turned up before, in reports on reactive arthritis synovial fluid and blood. Reported data indicate significant enrichment of disease-linked clones within matched ankylosing spondylitis synovial fluid.

Source material: synovial fluid, either unsorted or a sorted T cell fraction (not recorded which). The V gene is TRBV10-3, the J gene TRBJ1-2; TRBD1 matches at 10 bases. This clonotype was obtained from a male donor with ankylosing spondylitis. The CDR3 bases are TGTGCCATCAGTGAGTCTGGGACAGGGGATGGCTACACCTTC. Encoded protein: CAISESGTGDGYTF.